This TCR beta chain emerged from a study of OX40 agonist ivuxolimab in advanced cancers. Study-level background: The costimulatory receptor OX40 (CD134) was targeted by ivuxolimab, a fully human IgG2 agonistic monoclonal antibody. Intravenous ivuxolimab was administered to patients every 2 weeks at six dose levels: 0.01, 0.1, 0.3, 1.5, 3 and 10 mg/kg. Among the 52 dose-escalation patients, about 19 had hepatocellular carcinoma, around 15 melanoma, 9 renal cell carcinoma and 9 head and neck cancer. In the dose-escalation cohort, nearly 85% of patients were male, and the mean age was roughly 60 years with a range of about 23 to 79. Patients were allowed to have had prior anti-PD-1, anti-PD-L1 or anti-CTLA-4 therapy, and about 40% of the dose-escalation patients had been treated with checkpoint inhibitors. Partial responses were achieved by three dose-escalation patients, of whom one had hepatocellular carcinoma and two had cutaneous melanoma. Peripheral TCRbeta sequencing was intended to test whether TCR sequence diversity was altered and clonal T-cell expansion was caused by ivuxolimab. The paper covers the monotherapy dose-escalation part of the phase I ivuxolimab trial, which included N ≈ 52 patients.

Genomic DNA was extracted from sorted cells for sequencing of the TCRbeta CDR3 region. The immunoSEQ Assay was used to sequence the TCRbeta CDR3 regions. TCRdb mirrors the immuneACCESS table, restricted to in-frame sequences. Some clones are absent from its copies; in checked studies, under half trace to an unresolved V gene, and the reason for the others is unknown. The sample table records 55,000 to 75,000 clones; roughly 92% of these occur just once. The ten largest clonotypes hold less than 2.5% of the sample. The germline V gene provides CDR1 SGHRS and CDR2 YFSETQ. V loses 1 base, J loses 7 bases, and the germline ends lie 15 bases apart. The cysteine opens and the phenylalanine closes a CDR3 of 15 amino acids. CDR3 DNA is the only sequence kept; it has 45 bases, read in frame from the first base. The trial excluded patients who had a history of autoimmune disease or were on systemic immunosuppression. Peripheral blood for TCR sequencing was drawn from every dose cohort at baseline, at cycle 4 day 1 and at cycle 7 day 1. Samples came from an open-label, multicenter, first-in-human phase I dose-escalation trial of ivuxolimab. Adults with locally advanced or metastatic melanoma, renal cell carcinoma, hepatocellular carcinoma or head and neck squamous cell carcinoma were enrolled in the trial. Before TCR sequencing, CD4+ T cells and CD8+ T cells from peripheral blood were sorted into separate populations.

This clone was recorded once. It lacks a known antigen. The input lacks base qualities; no much larger clone sits a single base away. Beyond this particular receptor, the publication reports: Clonal expansion of both CD4+ and CD8+ blood T cells was observed from baseline to week 6 at doses 0.1 to 3.0 mg/kg. The antigen specificity of the clonally expanded peripheral T cells was not determined. Low levels of normalized T-cell clonal expansion were also seen in some nonresponding patients. Partial responders in the 0.1-3.0 mg/kg groups had among the lowest normalized peripheral clonal expansion, especially among CD8+ T cells. After ivuxolimab, expanded clones were on average more numerous among CD8+ T cells than among CD4+ T cells.

This sequence uses TRBV5-1 and TRBJ2-1; the D gene is perhaps TRBD1, from 8 matching bases. Sequencing used CD4+ or CD8+ T cells sorted from blood, obtained in a trial of the OX40 agonist ivuxolimab. This receptor was taken from an adult with an advanced solid tumor such as melanoma, head and neck, liver or kidney cancer. The nucleotide sequence reads TGCGCCAGCAGCTTGTATACAGGGGGAGGGAATGAGCAGTTCTTC. Its translation reads: CASSLYTGGGNEQFF.